The source of this T cell receptor (beta chain) is a study of blood T cell repertoires in COVID-19 (dated by TCRdb to 2019 to 2021). Looking at the study overall: The collaborator samples originated in the United States, Italy and Spain and spanned the acute and convalescent phases of COVID-19. Where available, HLA class I and class II types were obtained from metadata supplied by the sample provider rather than from assay-based typing. Sample metadata almost always included a de-identified subject ID, COVID-19 status, age in years and sex. The material from the prospective study consisted of cDNA or gDNA derived from T cells, B-cell-depleted T cells, or PBMCs. The repertoires were made available in a free public database intended to serve as a resource for research on the immune response to SARS-CoV-2. The samples were drawn from two sources: the first 160 participants of the ongoing ImmuneRACE study, and fewer than 1,500 subjects contributed by 6 global collaborators. Subjects who had been exposed to COVID-19, were actively infected with it, or had recovered from it provided the deeply sampled blood TCRbeta repertoires that made up the dataset. General study outcomes and caveats: How much clinical and demographic metadata was included differed by source and by participant, and the metadata was provided uncurated.

Each collaborating institution followed its own protocols to collect whole blood in K2EDTA tubes. Collaborator samples were shipped for TCRbeta analysis as frozen whole blood, isolated PBMCs, or DNA extracted from either sample type. V was cut back by 4 bases and J by 0 bases, leaving a gap of 13 bases between them. The CDR3, cysteine through phenylalanine, is 15 amino acids long. Just CDR3 DNA is preserved here, 45 bases in frame from base 1. The germline V gene gives CDR1 as SGHRS and CDR2 as YFSETQ. Turning to this clone: Its antigen is still unknown. No base quality values were provided; no much bigger clone lies one nucleotide off.

The immunoSEQ Assay, a bias-controlled multiplex PCR, was used to amplify TCRbeta CDR3 regions from genomic DNA. For the original study's pipeline: Nucleated cell counts per sample were estimated from amplification of reference gene primers within the assay. To quantify the absolute abundance of each unique TCRbeta CDR3 rearrangement, sequence reads were collapsed and filtered. For each sample, productive Simpson clonality was calculated as the square root of Simpson's diversity index across productive rearrangements. TCRdb provides this immuneACCESS table in a form limited to in-frame rearrangements. Some clones are lacking; in checked studies, under half of them reflect an unresolved V gene, and why the rest are absent is not known. For V, J and clone size, that table is used; D and trimming come from the DNA. This sample comprises 160,000 or so clones, 70% to 90% of them detected only once. The biggest ten clones account for approximately 3% of the sample.

The chain is encoded by TRBV5-1 joined to TRBJ1-1, with the D gene call left open. The clonotype comes from a man aged 55-75 years with acute or convalescent COVID-19. The sample taken for sequencing was peripheral blood. The DNA sequence is given as TGCGCCAGCAGCCCCCGAGGCGAACTGAACACTGAAGCTTTCTTT. Translated, this is CASSPRGELNTEAFF.